Each of the 6 T cell receptor beta chains below was sequenced from the same sample in a study of T cell responses to AZD1222 COVID-19 vaccine. Repertoires were generated with immunoSEQ multiplex PCR, while TCRdb's copy carries only in-frame clones and drops some. In the table there are 200,000 or so clones, 85% to 90% of which are singletons. Sequenced material: peripheral blood, taken on day 0 of AZD1222 vaccination. Source of these receptors: an adult in good health.

The chain recombines TRBV4-2 with TRBJ2-3, with 9 bases fitting TRBD1. The junction had 10 bases not matched to a gene; V was cut back by 5 bases and J by 4 bases. The CDR3 has 16 amino acids. Germline CDR1 is LGHNA and CDR2 is YNFKEQ. The CDR3 bases are TGTGCCAGCAGCTCCCTAGGGACAGGGATGTCAGATACGCAGTATTTT. Translating it yields CASSSLGTGMSDTQYF.

This sequence joins TRBV19 and TRBJ1-5, with D perhaps matching TRBD1 (5 bases). The CDR3 covers 13 residues. V was trimmed by 6 bases and J by 4 bases, leaving 10 bases between them. Germline V gives CDR1 LNHDA, CDR2 SQIVND (reference sequence). In DNA, the CDR3 is TGTGCCAGTAGGGCCGGGGCGAATCAGCCCCAGCATTTT. It translates to CASRAGANQPQHF.

This chain links TRBV7-2 with TRBJ2-1; perhaps TRBD2 as D (7 bases). CDR1 and CDR2 from the germline V gene are SGHTA and FQGNSA. The length of the CDR3 is 13 residues. V lost 6 bases and J lost 5, with 11 bases in between. CDR3 DNA sequence: TGTGCCAGCAGGGGGAGGGGGAACAATGAGCAGTTCTTC. Translation: CASRGRGNNEQFF.

V and J are TRBV25-1 and TRBJ1-5; a weak D match, TRBD1 (5 bases). The CDR3 length is 13 residues. Germline V CDR1 and CDR2: MGHDK, SYGVNS. Between the trimmed V and J ends, which lost 5 bases and 8 bases, there was a span of 13 bases. CDR3 nucleotides: TGTGCCAGCAGTCGGAAGGGGCGGGAGCCCCAGCATTTT. It encodes CASSRKGREPQHF.

The rearrangement links TRBV2 to TRBJ1-2; 8 positions agree with TRBD1. Unmatched junction bases numbered 4, after V lost 0 bases and J lost 7 bases. This CDR3 spans 14 amino acids. CDR1 and CDR2 (germline): SNHLY, FYNNEI. DNA for the CDR3: TGTGCCAGCAGTGAAGCGCGCAGGGGGCCTGGCTACACCTTC. Protein: CASSEARRGPGYTF.

V usage is TRBV3-1 (or the pseudogene TRBV3-2) and J usage is TRBJ2-1; the D is unclear. Germline V gene data show CDR1 as LGHDT and CDR2 as YNNKEL (reference sequence). The V and J ends lost 7 bases and 6 bases respectively, with 13 bases between them. The CDR3 sequence is 13 residues long. The CDR3 nucleotides are TGTGCCAGCACCCACCCCTCCCTCAATGAGCAGTTCTTC. This sequence encodes CASTHPSLNEQFF.